This T cell receptor beta chain is drawn from a study of graft-versus-host responses after intestinal transplantation. Losses at the gene ends were 4 bases for V and 4 bases for J; bases not matched to a gene: 7. The CDR3 is 14 amino acids. CDR1 and CDR2 (germline): SGHRS, YFSETQ. Bone marrow aspirates were taken post-transplant, from the posterior iliac crest or another site. Sequenced by immunoSEQ multiplex PCR; TCRdb stores in-frame clones only, minus some. This table holds about 64,000 clones, around 90% found once. This clone showed up just a few times. The sequences come from bone marrow, collected roughly 780 days after intestinal transplantation. The receptor comes from a human patient who received an intestinal transplant, so some T cells may come from the graft donor. V usage is TRBV5-1 and J usage is TRBJ2-5, with 7 bases aligning to TRBD1. Here the CDR3 DNA reads TGCGCCAGCAGCCGAGGACAGGCTCGAGAGACCCAGTACTTC. Protein: CASSRGQARETQYF.